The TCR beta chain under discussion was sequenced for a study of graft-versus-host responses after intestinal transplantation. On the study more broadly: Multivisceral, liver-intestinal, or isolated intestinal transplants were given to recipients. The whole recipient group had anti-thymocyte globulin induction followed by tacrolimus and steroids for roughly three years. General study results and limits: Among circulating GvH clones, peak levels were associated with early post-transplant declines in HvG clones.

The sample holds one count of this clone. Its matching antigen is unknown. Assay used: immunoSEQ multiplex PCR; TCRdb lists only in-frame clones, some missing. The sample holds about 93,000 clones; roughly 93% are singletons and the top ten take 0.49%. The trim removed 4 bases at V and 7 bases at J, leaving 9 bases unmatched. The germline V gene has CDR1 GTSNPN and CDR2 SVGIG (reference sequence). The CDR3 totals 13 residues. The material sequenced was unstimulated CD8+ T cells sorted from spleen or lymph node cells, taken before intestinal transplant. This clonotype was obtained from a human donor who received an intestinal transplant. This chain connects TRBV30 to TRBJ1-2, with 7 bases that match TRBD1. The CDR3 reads CAWTSTGEAGYTF. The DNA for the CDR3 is TGTGCCTGGACTAGCACAGGGGAGGCTGGCTACACCTTC.